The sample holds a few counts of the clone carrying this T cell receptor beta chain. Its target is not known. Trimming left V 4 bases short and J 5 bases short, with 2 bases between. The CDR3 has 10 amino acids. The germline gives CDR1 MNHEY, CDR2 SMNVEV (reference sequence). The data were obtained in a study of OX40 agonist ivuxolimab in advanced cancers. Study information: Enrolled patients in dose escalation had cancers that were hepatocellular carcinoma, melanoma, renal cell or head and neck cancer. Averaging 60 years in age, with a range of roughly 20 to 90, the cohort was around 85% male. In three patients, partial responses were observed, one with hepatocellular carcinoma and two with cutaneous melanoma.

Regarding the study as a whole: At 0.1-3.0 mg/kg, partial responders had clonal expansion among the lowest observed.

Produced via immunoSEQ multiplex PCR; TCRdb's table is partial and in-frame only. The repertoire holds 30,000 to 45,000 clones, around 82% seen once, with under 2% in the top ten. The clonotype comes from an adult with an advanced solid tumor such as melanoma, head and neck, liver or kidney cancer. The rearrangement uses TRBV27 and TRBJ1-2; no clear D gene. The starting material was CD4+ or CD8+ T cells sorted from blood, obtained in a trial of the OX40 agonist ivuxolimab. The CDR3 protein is CASSSYGYTF. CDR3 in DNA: TGTGCCAGCAGTTCGTATGGCTACACCTTC.